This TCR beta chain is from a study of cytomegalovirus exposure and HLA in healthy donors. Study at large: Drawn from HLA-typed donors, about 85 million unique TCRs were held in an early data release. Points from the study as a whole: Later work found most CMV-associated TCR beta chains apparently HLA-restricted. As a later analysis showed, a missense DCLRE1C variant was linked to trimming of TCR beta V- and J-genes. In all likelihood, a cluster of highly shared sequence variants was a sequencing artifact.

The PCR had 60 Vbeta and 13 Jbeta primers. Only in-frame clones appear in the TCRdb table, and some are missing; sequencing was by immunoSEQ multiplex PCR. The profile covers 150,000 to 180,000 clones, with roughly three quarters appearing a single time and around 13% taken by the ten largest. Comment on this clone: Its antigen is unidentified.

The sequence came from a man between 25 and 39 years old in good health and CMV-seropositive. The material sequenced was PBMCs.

CDR3: CASSLGQITSGSYEQYF. The CDR3 DNA follows: TGTGCCAGCAGCTTGGGCCAGATTACTAGCGGGTCCTACGAGCAGTACTTC. V usage is TRBV5-5 and J usage is TRBJ2-7; TRBD2 agrees at 9 bases. Germline V gives CDR1 SGHKS, CDR2 YYEKEE (reference sequence). The CDR3 spans 17 residues. V lost 0 bases and J lost 1; bases outside the gene matches: 8.